Following are 9 T cell receptor beta chains from one sample sequenced in a study of cytomegalovirus exposure and HLA in healthy donors (dated by TCRdb to about 2017). The library was produced with the immunoSEQ multiplex PCR assay. The multiplex PCR relied on a mix of 60 forward primers for TCR Vbeta segments and 13 reverse primers for TCR Jbeta segments. TCRdb limited this immuneACCESS table to in-frame rearrangements with V and J called. A share of clones is missing; checked studies link under half to unresolved V genes, and the rest is unexplained. The sample profile shows about 140,000 clones; around four fifths of them were found once. Less than 1.5% of the sample rests with the top ten. The sequenced material came from PBMCs. The receptors derive from a man in his thirties or forties in good health and CMV-seropositive.

The chain links TRBV6-1 to TRBJ2-1; 12 bases align to TRBD2. Germline V CDR1 and CDR2: MNHNS, SASEGT. The J segment lost 7 bases and the V segment lost 2 bases, leaving 6 bases of the junction unmatched. This CDR3 is 16 amino acids long. CDR3 in amino acids: CASSEPGLAGKNEQFF. The DNA of the CDR3 is TGTGCCAGCAGTGAACCCGGACTAGCGGGGAAAAATGAGCAGTTCTTC.

This chain links TRBV7-9 with TRBJ2-5; tentative D call: TRBD2 (5 bases). This CDR3 has 13 residues. V was trimmed by 3 bases and J by 5 bases, leaving 10 bases between them. The germline V gene encodes CDR1 SEHNR and CDR2 FQNEAQ (reference sequence). The DNA of the CDR3 is TGTGCCAGCAGCTTTACGGGGTGGGAGACCCAGTACTTC. As protein: CASSFTGWETQYF. Based on the CDR3 plus reference TRBV7-9 and TRBJ2-5, the full variable domain is DTGVSQNPRHKITKRGQNVTFRCDPISEHNRLYWYRQTLGQGPEFLTYFQNEAQLEKSRLLSDRFSAERPKGSFSTLEIQRTEQGDSAMYLCASSFTGWETQYFGPGTRLLVL.

V is TRBV10-3 and J is TRBJ2-7; 7 bases line up with TRBD1. CDR3 length equals 13 residues. V trimming: 3 bases; J trimming: 1 base; junction bases outside the gene matches: 0. The germline V gene has CDR1 ENHRY and CDR2 SYGVKD. The CDR3 spells CAISEQGSYEQYF. CDR3 DNA: TGTGCCATCAGTGAACAGGGGTCCTACGAGCAGTACTTC.

This clone was seen only once. The rearrangement links TRBV30 to TRBJ1-2; D is unresolved. Trimming took 1 base from V and 1 from J, leaving 4 bases between them. Germline V lookup: CDR1 GTSNPN, CDR2 SVGIG (reference sequence). This CDR3 is 12 amino acids long. The CDR3 protein is CAWSDHNYGYTF. In DNA form, the CDR3 reads TGTGCCTGGAGTGATCATAACTATGGCTACACCTTC.

Remarks on this clone: The sample contains more than one DNA sequence encoding this CDR3. The gene calls are TRBV5-6 and TRBJ2-3; 8 nucleotides line up with TRBD2. V shed 0 bases, J shed 6 bases, and the junction held 9 bases outside the gene matches. Germline CDR1 SGHDT, CDR2 YYEEEE. The CDR3 runs to 16 residues. Written as DNA, the CDR3 is TGTGCCAGCAGCTTGGTGTCTAGCGGGCCCAGGGATACGCAGTATTTT. Translated: CASSLVSSGPRDTQYF. Full variable domain (rest looked up from reference TRBV5-6 and TRBJ2-3): DAGVTQSPTHLIKTRGQQVTLRCSPKSGHDTVSWYQQALGQGPQFIFQYYEEEERQRGNFPDRFSGHQFPNYSSELNVNALLLGDSALYLCASSLVSSGPRDTQYFGPGTRLTVL.

This chain connects TRBV4-1 to TRBJ1-3; 7 nucleotides line up with TRBD1. Germline CDR1 and CDR2: MGHRA and YSYEKL. This CDR3 is built from 14 residues. V lost 8 bases, J lost 6 bases, and 10 bases stayed unmatched. In DNA, the CDR3 is TGCGCCAGCCCCGGGACAGCAACTAAAAACACCATATATTTT. Translating gives CASPGTATKNTIYF.

The chain uses TRBV7-3 and TRBJ2-5; 13 nucleotides align to TRBD2. Germline loops: CDR1 SGHTA, CDR2 FQGTGA. The V segment lost 4 bases and the J segment 4 bases; nucleotides outside the gene matches: 6. This CDR3 is 16 amino acids long. The CDR3 DNA reads TGTGCCAGCAGCTCCCAACTAGCGGGGGGGCCAGAGACCCAGTACTTC. It translates to CASSSQLAGGPETQYF.

This rearrangement joins TRBV28 to TRBJ1-2; possible D gene TRBD1, 6 bases. The CDR3 extends over 14 amino acids. The V end was cut by 7 bases, the J end by 6 bases, with 18 bases between. CDR1 MDHEN and CDR2 SYDVKM come from the germline V gene. The CDR3 loop is CASTGGGAGDGYTF. CDR3 DNA sequence: TGTGCCAGCACTGGGGGGGGCGCGGGAGATGGCTACACCTTC.

This rearrangement joins TRBV6-6 to TRBJ2-1, with 9 bases that match TRBD1. This CDR3 region has 14 residues. Germline trimming cut 5 bases from V and 7 bases from J; bases unmatched to any gene: 6. The germline CDR1 and CDR2 sequences are MNHNY and SVGAGI (reference sequence). CDR3 residues: CASSPQGTGNEQFF. Written as DNA, the CDR3 is TGTGCCAGCAGTCCGCAAGGGACAGGGAATGAGCAGTTCTTC.